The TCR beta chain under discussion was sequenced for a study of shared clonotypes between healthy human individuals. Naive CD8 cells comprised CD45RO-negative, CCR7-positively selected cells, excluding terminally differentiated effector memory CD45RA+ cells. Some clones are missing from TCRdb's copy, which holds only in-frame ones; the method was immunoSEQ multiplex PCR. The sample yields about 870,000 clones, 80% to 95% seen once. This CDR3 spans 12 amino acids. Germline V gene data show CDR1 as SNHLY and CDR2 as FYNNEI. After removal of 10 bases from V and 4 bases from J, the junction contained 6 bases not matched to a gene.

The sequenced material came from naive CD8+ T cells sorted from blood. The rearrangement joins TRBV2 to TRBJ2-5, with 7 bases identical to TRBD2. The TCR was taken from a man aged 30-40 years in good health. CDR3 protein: CAMVAGRETQYF. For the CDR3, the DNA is TGTGCCATGGTAGCGGGCAGAGAGACCCAGTACTTC. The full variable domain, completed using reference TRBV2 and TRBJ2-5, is EPEVTQTPSHQVTQMGQEVILRCVPISNHLYFYWYRQILGQKVEFLVSFYNNEISEKSEIFDDQFSVERPDGSNFTLKIRSTKLEDSAMYFCAMVAGRETQYFGPGTRLLVL.